This T cell receptor (beta chain) comes out of a study of blood T cell repertoires in COVID-19. Participants were aged about 18 to 100 years from roughly 25 US areas. Categorization into cohorts depended on clinical history that participants reported. In the original workflow: Researchers report that nucleated cell counts were estimated from reference gene primer amplification. Only in-frame clones appear in the TCRdb table, and some are missing; sequencing was by immunoSEQ multiplex PCR. That table is the source of V, J and clone size, and D and trimming were worked out from the DNA. The sample has approximately 220,000 clones; around 84% are singletons. This clone has only one observation. V shed 6 bases and J shed 4 bases, with 15 bases lying between them. The CDR3 sequence is 13 residues long. Germline CDR1 is SQVTM and CDR2 is ANQGSEA.

The V call is TRBV29-1, the J call TRBJ1-2, with D possibly TRBD1 on 6 matching bases. This receptor was identified in a middle-aged woman with acute COVID-19. The sequenced sample was PBMCs or T cells enriched from blood (not recorded which). The CDR3 spells CSVSASDSYGYTF. The DNA of the CDR3 is TGCAGCGTCTCAGCCTCGGACAGCTATGGCTACACCTTC. Drawing the rest from reference TRBV29-1 and TRBJ1-2, the complete variable domain is SAVISQKPSRDICQRGTSLTIQCQVDSQVTMMFWYRQQPGQSLTLIATANQGSEATYESGFVIDKFPISRPNLTFSTLTVSNMSPEDSSIYLCSVSASDSYGYTFGSGTRLTVV.